This entry is about one T cell receptor beta chain. As yet, its antigen is unknown. V was trimmed by 4 bases and J by 6 bases, leaving 9 bases between them. This CDR3 has 11 amino acids. Germline CDR1 SQVTM, CDR2 ANQGSEA. This sample was taken from a study of T cells in Graves' hyperthyroidism and ophthalmopathy. Study results and caveats: Blood also contained most expanded thyroid clonotypes above 0.001. Stable hyperthyroidism was separated from ophthalmopathy by a model based on 13 V-J features.

Uncontrolled infection, other autoimmune disease, pregnancy or lactation led to exclusion. The diagnostic basis comprised clinical symptoms, serum thyroxine and TRAb, thyroid ultrasound and orbital computed tomography. Amplification targeted TCR beta CDR3 regions from RNA transcripts. HTBI primers drove first-round RT-PCR of the TCR CDR3. Each CDR3 protein gets one entry after TCRdb re-called the multiplex PCR reads with MiXCR. The table shows roughly 570,000 distinct CDR3 sequences, with about 45% occurring only once. The chain employs TRBV29-1 and TRBJ1-1; D is perhaps TRBD1 (5 bases). The receptor's source is an adult woman with Graves' disease, either hyperthyroidism or ophthalmopathy (not recorded which). Source material: peripheral blood or thyroid tissue (not recorded which). DNA of the CDR3: TGCAGCGTTGCGCGGGGCGCTGAAGCTTTCTTT. It encodes CSVARGAEAFF.